This passage covers 17 T cell receptor beta chains from one sample sequenced in a study of blood T cell repertoires in COVID-19. This table comes from immunoSEQ multiplex PCR, and its TCRdb copy is limited to in-frame clones, with some not included. Of 120,000 to 150,000 clones in the sample, over 60% were seen once. Sequencing was carried out using peripheral blood. Receptors originate from a man at least 80 years old with acute or convalescent COVID-19.

V usage is TRBV4-1 and J usage is TRBJ1-2, with TRBD1 matching over 8 bases. The CDR3 has 15 amino acids. The V gene's germline CDR1 is MGHRA and CDR2 YSYEKL. Trimming took 4 bases from V and 3 from J; bases not matched to a gene: 7. CDR3 protein: CASSLDPDRDYGYTF. The CDR3 DNA reads TGCGCCAGCAGCCTCGACCCGGACAGGGACTATGGCTACACCTTC.

V and J are TRBV6-5 and TRBJ2-3; D is possibly TRBD2 (5 bases). Trimming cost V 6 bases and J 7 bases, with 8 bases left between them. This CDR3 comprises 11 residues. Germline CDR1 MNHEY, CDR2 SVGAGI. CDR3 sequence (DNA): TGTGCCAGCAGGGAGGACCATACGCAGTATTTT. Residues: CASREDHTQYF.

To note about this clone: Other DNA variants within this sample encode the same CDR3. Written as DNA, the CDR3 is TGTGCCAGCAGCCCCAACAGGGGGGGAACTGAAGCTTTCTTT. Translated: CASSPNRGGTEAFF. This chain uses TRBV9 with TRBJ1-1; TRBD1 matches at 8 bases. Per germline, CDR1 SGDLS and CDR2 YYNGEE. The CDR3 runs 14 residues. J was trimmed by 5 bases and V by 4 bases; bases with no gene match: 7.

This clone was detected only a few times. The V gene is TRBV5-4, the J gene TRBJ2-3; 9 bases map to TRBD2. Trimming at V came to 4 bases and at J to 5 bases, leaving 14 bases not matched to a gene. This CDR3 is 17 amino acids long. Germline V lookup: CDR1 SGHNT, CDR2 YYREEE (reference sequence). For the CDR3, the DNA is TGTGCCAGCAGCCCCGGGGGGCGGGGGGGCAAGGTAGATACGCAGTATTTT. Translating gives CASSPGGRGGKVDTQYF.

The gene calls are TRBV6-5 and TRBJ1-1; D is possibly TRBD1 (5 bases). Per germline, CDR1 MNHEY and CDR2 SVGAGI. This CDR3 has 13 residues. V lost 10 bases and J 1 base, leaving 13 bases between the germline ends. In nucleotides, the CDR3 is TGTGCCACCCTAGGGAGGGGGAACACTGAAGCTTTCTTT. This translates into CATLGRGNTEAFF.

DNA for the CDR3: TGTGCCAGCACCCCGACATATAGCAATCAGCCCCAGCATTTT. It encodes CASTPTYSNQPQHF. The rearrangement joins TRBV6-5 to TRBJ1-5; D is unresolved. V gave up 7 bases and J gave up 0 bases, with 10 bases separating them. The CDR3 spans 14 residues. The germline CDR1 and CDR2 sequences are MNHEY and SVGAGI.

This sequence joins TRBV30 and TRBJ2-7; D is unclear. Germline V gene lookup returns CDR1 GTSNPN and CDR2 SVGIG (reference sequence). Deletions cut 0 bases from V and 4 bases from J, with 13 bases between. The CDR3 loop spans 14 amino acids. CDR3 sequence reads: CAWSVLGARYEQYF. As DNA, the CDR3 is TGTGCCTGGAGTGTACTTGGAGCGAGATACGAGCAGTACTTC. The entire variable domain, with the rest obtained from reference TRBV30 and TRBJ2-7, is as follows: SQTIHQWPATLVQPVGSPLSLECTVEGTSNPNLYWYRQAAGRGLQLLFYSVGIGQISSEVPQNLSASRPQDRQFILSSKKLLLSDSGFYLCAWSVLGARYEQYFGPGTRLTVT.

The chain uses TRBV5-8 and TRBJ1-5, with TRBD1 as a possible D gene (6 bases). The germline V gene has CDR1 SGHTS and CDR2 YDEGEE. V was clipped by 4 bases and J by 0 bases, with 11 bases between them. The CDR3 length is 15 residues. The CDR3 coding sequence is TGTGCCAGCAGCATACAGGGCTATAGCAATCAGCCCCAGCATTTT. This translates into CASSIQGYSNQPQHF.

The V gene is TRBV28, the J gene TRBJ1-5; D is possibly TRBD1 (5 bases). The germline V and J ends were trimmed by 5 bases and 11 bases, with 13 bases remaining between them. There are 12 residues in the CDR3. Germline CDR1 MDHEN, CDR2 SYDVKM. The CDR3, as DNA: TGTGCCAGCAGTATCCAGGGAGGGTCCCAGCATTTT. It codes for CASSIQGGSQHF.

The rearrangement joins TRBV5-4 to TRBJ2-1; the D gene is possibly TRBD2 (6 bases). V was trimmed by 1 base and J by 6 bases, leaving 14 bases between them. CDR1 is SGHNT and CDR2 is YYREEE in the germline V gene (reference sequence). CDR3 length equals 15 residues. The CDR3 nucleotides read TGTGCCAGCAGCTTGCTGACGGGGGTGGGCAATGAGCAGTTCTTC. Encoded protein: CASSLLTGVGNEQFF.

The chain combines TRBV4-3 with TRBJ1-2; D is uncertain. The length of the CDR3 is 15 residues. Germline V gene sequence: CDR1 LGHNA, CDR2 YSLEER. The ends were cut back, 4 bases at V and 5 bases at J, with 17 bases in the middle. Here the CDR3 reads CASSPEFSGSYGYTF. CDR3 nucleotides: TGCGCCAGCAGCCCAGAGTTCAGCGGTTCGTATGGCTACACCTTC.

This rearrangement joins TRBV27 to TRBJ1-6; D might be TRBD1 (5 bases). V was trimmed by 5 bases and J by 9 bases, leaving 11 bases between them. Germline-derived CDR1 and CDR2 are MNHEY and SMNVEV (reference sequence). The CDR3 sequence is 13 residues long. The CDR3 spells CASSGQGSSPLHF. CDR3 bases: TGTGCCAGCAGTGGGCAGGGTAGTTCACCCCTCCACTTT.

This clone was recorded a few times. The chain combines TRBV2 with TRBJ2-2; a possible D gene is TRBD1 (6 bases). V was shortened by 6 bases and J by 4 bases, with 15 bases between the two germline ends. There are 15 residues in the CDR3. From germline, CDR1 is SNHLY and CDR2 FYNNEI. CDR3 bases: TGTGCCAGCAGCCTCCGGGACAAGAGCACCGGGGAGCTGTTTTTT. It codes for CASSLRDKSTGELFF.

The DNA for the CDR3 is TGTGCCAGCAGCCAAAAGGCCCAAAGAAGAGCGCGACTTTATAGCAATCAGCCCCAGCATTTT. Translation: CASSQKAQRRARLYSNQPQHF. The chain employs TRBV3-1 (or the pseudogene TRBV3-2) and TRBJ1-5; D call uncertain. Per the germline V gene, CDR1 is LGHDT and CDR2 is YNNKEL (reference sequence). The CDR3 has 21 residues. Trimming took 2 bases from V and 0 from J, leaving 26 bases between them.

The chain has TRBV7-2 and TRBJ2-2; tentative D call: TRBD1 (6 bases). Germline lookup yields CDR1 SGHTA and CDR2 FQGNSA. The CDR3 runs 14 residues. V shed 5 bases and J shed 5 bases, with 12 bases lying between them. The CDR3 spells CASSPQGGTGELFF. DNA for the CDR3: TGTGCCAGCAGCCCACAGGGTGGGACCGGGGAGCTGTTTTTT.

This clone has just one count. This chain links TRBV7-9 with TRBJ1-5, with D perhaps matching TRBD1 (6 bases). This CDR3 has 16 residues. CDR1 and CDR2 from the germline V gene are SEHNR and FQNEAQ (reference sequence). The V gene lost 5 bases and the J gene lost 1 base, with 15 bases spanning the gap. The CDR3 loop is CASSKDSPSSNQPQHF. CDR3 in DNA: TGTGCCAGCAGCAAGGACAGTCCATCGAGCAATCAGCCCCAGCATTTT.

This chain connects TRBV28 to TRBJ2-3; D perhaps matches TRBD2 (6 bases). This CDR3 is 16 amino acids long. V was shortened by 3 bases and J by 2 bases, with 15 bases between the two germline ends. CDR1 is MDHEN, CDR2 SYDVKM, per germline. The CDR3 DNA reads as TGTGCCAGCAGTTTCCTGGACTACACTTACACAGATACGCAGTATTTT. Encoded protein: CASSFLDYTYTDTQYF.